This T cell receptor beta chain was obtained from a study of beta chain features in type 1 diabetes (dated by TCRdb to the late 2010s). A note on the overall study: No differences in mean age, gender distribution, total cell number or subset yield were found between patients and healthy donors. Regulatory and stem cell-like memory subsets were isolated from only 8 patients and 8 healthy donors, whereas naive and central memory subsets came from all 30 or so donors. In the study, TCRB repertoires of sorted circulating CD4+ T cell subsets from recently diagnosed type 1 diabetes patients were compared with those of matched healthy donors. A total of 85 million to 140 million sorted cells were examined across all samples, and a strong correlation was observed between cell number per subset and RNA yield.

A word on this clone: This receptor's antigen is unknown. Qualities for individual bases were not recorded, and no much larger clone is one base off.

All of the isolated RNA was reverse transcribed with the High Capacity cDNA Reverse Transcription Kit, so expressed TCRB transcripts were sequenced. Naive, central memory and regulatory T cell samples underwent deep immunoSEQ sequencing, averaging roughly 3.4 million total reads per sample. Sorted cells were lysed in RLT buffer, and RNA was extracted using DNase-treated RNeasy Micro or Mini kits according to cell number. To prevent cross-contamination, every cell subset was processed on its own, while patient and healthy donor samples were processed together. The immunoSEQ multiplex PCR was used to amplify TCRB sequences from cDNA, generating 87-bp fragments that spanned the CDR3 region. Sequencing of the amplicons was done on the Illumina HiSeq platform. The published analysis was carried out like this. PCR bias was computationally corrected using synthetic template baselines, reads within Hamming distance 2 were collapsed, and singletons that could not be merged were discarded. Reads were aligned to IMGT to assign V, D and J genes, CDR3 length, and insertions or deletions at six rearrangement sites. Within each subset, clonotype counts were normalized to the number of sorted cells before true diversity and Gini coefficients were calculated with the tcR R package. Repertoire sharing was quantified using the overlap coefficient calculated on TCRB nucleotide sequences. As a proxy for the pre-selection repertoire, out-of-frame TCRB sequences from naive cells were analyzed. Sourced from immuneACCESS, this table was stored by TCRdb with only in-frame sequences that have V and J called. A share of the clones is absent; for the studies checked, an unresolved V gene accounts for under half, and the remainder has no known explanation. The D gene and trimming were derived from the DNA, and the V and J assignments and clone size from that table. Recorded for this sample are over 120,000 clones; about 10% of them occurred a single time. Jointly, the top ten make up roughly 1.4% of the sample.

Beyond this particular receptor, the publication reports: In all four CD4+ subsets, TCRB CDR3 length was moderately but significantly shorter in type 1 diabetes patients. Sequencing cDNA rather than genomic DNA could over-represent highly expressing activated cells, although activation and CD3 levels did not differ between groups. Because the HLA sub-analyses included only small numbers of individuals, any influence of HLA type on TCRB rearrangement was left unresolved. Naive, central memory and regulatory TCRB repertoires appeared more similar among patients than among healthy donors. PCR may preferentially amplify shorter templates, but because patient and control samples were amplified and corrected together, any resulting skew would affect both groups equally. Fewer insertions and more nucleotide deletions at VDJ recombination sites were observed in patients with type 1 diabetes, implying thymic rearrangement abnormalities.

At the junction V is shortened by 3 bases and J by 1 base; bases outside the gene matches: 7. Via the germline V gene (reference sequence), CDR1 is LNHNV and CDR2 YYDKDF. From its cysteine to its phenylalanine, the CDR3 spans 17 amino acids. The CDR3 DNA has 51 bases and is translated from base 1. From each donor, a single peripheral blood sample of around 0.12 L on average was drawn into heparinised tubes. Naive, central memory, regulatory and stem cell-like memory CD4+ T cells were sorted on a BD FACSAria II using a panel including CD45RO, CCR7, CD25, CD127, CD95 and CD27. Purity was above 98% for every sorted population. PBMCs were isolated immediately by Lymphoprep density gradient centrifugation and stained directly without culture. To minimize batch effects, samples were stained and sorted in pairs, one healthy donor with one patient per experiment.

This receptor was taken from a man aged 18 to 29 in good health. The sample comprised naive CD4+ T cells from blood. Taken with the paper, the label for cell subset or site translates to: true naive CD4+ T cells. The V and J genes are TRBV15 and TRBJ2-5; 11 junctional bases match TRBD2. The DNA sequence is given as TGTGCCACCAGCAGGGCTACTAGCGGGGGTTTCCAAGAGACCCAGTACTTC. Translated, this is CATSRATSGGFQETQYF.